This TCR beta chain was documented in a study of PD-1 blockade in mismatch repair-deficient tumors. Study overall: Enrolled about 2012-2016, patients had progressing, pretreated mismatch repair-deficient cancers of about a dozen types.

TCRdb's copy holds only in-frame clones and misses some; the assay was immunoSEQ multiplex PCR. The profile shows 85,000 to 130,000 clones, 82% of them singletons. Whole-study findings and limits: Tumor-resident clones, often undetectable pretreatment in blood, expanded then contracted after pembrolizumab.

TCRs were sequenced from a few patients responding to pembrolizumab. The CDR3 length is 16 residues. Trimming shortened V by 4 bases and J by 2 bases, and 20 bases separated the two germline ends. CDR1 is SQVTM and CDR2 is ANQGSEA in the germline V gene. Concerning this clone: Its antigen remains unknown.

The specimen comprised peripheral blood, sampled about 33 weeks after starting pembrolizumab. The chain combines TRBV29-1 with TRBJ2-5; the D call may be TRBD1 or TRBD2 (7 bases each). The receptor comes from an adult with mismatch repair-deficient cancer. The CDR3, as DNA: TGCAGCGTTGGGGAGGGGTACGGCAGGGGGCAAGAGACCCAGTACTTC. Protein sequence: CSVGEGYGRGQETQYF.